This T cell receptor beta chain comes out of a study of shared clonotypes between healthy human individuals. The CDR3 has 14 residues. With 1 base removed from V and 0 bases from J, the gap between germline ends came to 6 bases. Germline lookup yields CDR1 SGDLS and CDR2 YYNGEE. Method: immunoSEQ multiplex PCR; TCRdb's copy keeps in-frame clones and lacks some. The profile shows some 2,400,000 clones, almost 96% of them singletons. The chain uses TRBV9 and TRBJ2-3; no definite D call. The sequencing input was naive CD4+ T cells sorted from blood. Subset here: CD45RA+ positively selected. This receptor was obtained from a man between 18 and 29 years old in good health. The CDR3, as DNA: TGTGCCAGCAGCGTAAAGTCGAGCACAGATACGCAGTATTTT. Translated: CASSVKSSTDTQYF.